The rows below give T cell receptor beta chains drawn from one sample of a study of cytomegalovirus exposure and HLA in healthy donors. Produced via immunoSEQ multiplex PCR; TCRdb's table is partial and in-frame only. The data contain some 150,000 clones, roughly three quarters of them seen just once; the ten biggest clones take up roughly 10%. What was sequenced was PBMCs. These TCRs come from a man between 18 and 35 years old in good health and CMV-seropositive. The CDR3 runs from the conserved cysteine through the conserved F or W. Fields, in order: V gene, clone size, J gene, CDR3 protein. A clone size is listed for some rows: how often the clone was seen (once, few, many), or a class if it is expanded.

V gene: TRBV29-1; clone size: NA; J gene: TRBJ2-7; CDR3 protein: CSVGAGPRSYEQYF
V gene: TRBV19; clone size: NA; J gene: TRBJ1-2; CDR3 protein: CASSIRENYGYTF
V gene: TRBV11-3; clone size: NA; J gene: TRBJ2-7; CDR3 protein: CASSPRLLPTYEQYF
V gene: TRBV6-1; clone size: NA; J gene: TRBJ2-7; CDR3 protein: CASSEQIYEQYF
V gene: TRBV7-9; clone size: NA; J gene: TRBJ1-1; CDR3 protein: CASSNPTGGNTEAFF
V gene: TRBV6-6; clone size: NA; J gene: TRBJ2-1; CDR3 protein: CASSYEAGTYNEQFF
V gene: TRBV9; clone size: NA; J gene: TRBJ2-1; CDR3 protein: CASSDNPGLAGGSSYNEQFF
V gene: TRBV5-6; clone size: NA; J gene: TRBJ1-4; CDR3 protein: CASSLASVRGTNEKLFF
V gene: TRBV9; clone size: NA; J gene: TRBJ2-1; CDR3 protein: CASSEADNYNEQFF
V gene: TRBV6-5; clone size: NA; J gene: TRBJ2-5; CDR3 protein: CASSYGQGGEQYF
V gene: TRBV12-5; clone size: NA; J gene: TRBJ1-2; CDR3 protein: CASGLFSDNGYTF
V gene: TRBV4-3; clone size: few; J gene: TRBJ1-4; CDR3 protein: CASSQSLRGEKLFF
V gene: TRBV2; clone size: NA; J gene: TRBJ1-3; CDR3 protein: CASSIGQGAYGNTIYF
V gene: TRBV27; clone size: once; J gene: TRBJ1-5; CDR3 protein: CASGISDRVEHF
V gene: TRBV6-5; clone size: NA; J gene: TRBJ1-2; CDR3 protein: CASSLTGGYGYTF
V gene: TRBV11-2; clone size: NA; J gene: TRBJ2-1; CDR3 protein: CASSPPYSGKGGEQFF
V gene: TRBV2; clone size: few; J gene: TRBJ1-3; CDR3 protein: CASRVTVTGNTIYF
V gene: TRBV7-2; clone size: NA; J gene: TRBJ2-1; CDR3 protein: CAAGGQGESEQFF
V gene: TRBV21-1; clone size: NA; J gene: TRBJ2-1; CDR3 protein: CASSDSTGSYNEQFF
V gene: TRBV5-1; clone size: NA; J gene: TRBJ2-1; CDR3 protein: CASSLEGRLAGNEQFF
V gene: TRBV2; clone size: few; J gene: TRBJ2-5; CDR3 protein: CASSGSSGRGTQYF
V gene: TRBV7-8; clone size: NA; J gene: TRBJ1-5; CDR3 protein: CASSPFGNLGNQPQHF
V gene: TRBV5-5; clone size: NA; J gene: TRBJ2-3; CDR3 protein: CASSLRGRTVDYNTDTQYF
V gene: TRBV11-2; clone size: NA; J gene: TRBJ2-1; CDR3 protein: CASRQGGRRNEQFF
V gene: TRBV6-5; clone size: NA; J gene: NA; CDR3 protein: CASSANTGGSYEQYF
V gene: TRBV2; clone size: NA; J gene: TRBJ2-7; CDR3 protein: CASREPGQGHEQYF
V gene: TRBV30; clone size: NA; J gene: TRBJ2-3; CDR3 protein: CAWNPSGRATDTQYF
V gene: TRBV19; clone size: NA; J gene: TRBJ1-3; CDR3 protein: CASRGTGVGNTIYF
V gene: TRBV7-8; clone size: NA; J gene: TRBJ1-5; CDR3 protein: CASSLFPGGGNQPQHF